This T cell receptor (beta chain) appears in the sequencing data of a study of cytomegalovirus exposure and HLA in healthy donors. Comment on this clone: Its antigen is currently unknown.

CDR1 is SGDLS, CDR2 YYNGEE, per germline. CDR3 length: 15 residues. After removal of 0 bases from V and 7 bases from J, the junction contained 5 bases not matched to a gene. 60 Vbeta and 13 Jbeta primers were used in PCR. The data were produced by immunoSEQ multiplex PCR, yet TCRdb's version contains in-frame clones alone and is incomplete. In the table there are roughly 120,000 clones, 60% to 75% of which are singletons. Overall study results and limits: An analysis that came later showed most CMV-associated TCR beta chains appearing HLA-restricted. Cytomegalovirus status, reportedly, was diagnosed with high specificity and sensitivity by the classifier.

The sequence was obtained from a woman in her 50s in good health and CMV-seropositive. The sequencing input was PBMCs. This chain links TRBV9 with TRBJ1-4; 8 bases are a match to TRBD1. Here the CDR3 reads CASSVGGQGIEKLFF. CDR3 in DNA: TGTGCCAGCAGCGTAGGAGGACAGGGAATTGAAAAACTGTTTTTT.